This T cell receptor beta chain was profiled in a study of blood T cell repertoires in COVID-19. Study overall: COVID-19 samples from acute and convalescent phases originated in the United States, Italy and Spain. PBMCs, B-cell-depleted T cells, or T cells provided the cDNA or gDNA that made up the material.

Profiled with immunoSEQ multiplex PCR; TCRdb holds only in-frame clones, not every one. The sample contains over 25,000 clones, approximately 85% of which appear only once. Material for sequencing was peripheral blood. The clonotype originates from an elderly man with active COVID-19.

The CDR3 bases are TGCGCCAGCAGCTTGTCGTCGGTTGCTAACTATGGCTACACCTTC. Translating gives CASSLSSVANYGYTF. The chain is built from TRBV5-1 and TRBJ1-2; D unclear. The germline CDR1 and CDR2 sequences are SGHRS and YFSETQ. Trimming took 1 base from V and 0 from J, leaving 10 bases between them. The CDR3 runs 15 residues.